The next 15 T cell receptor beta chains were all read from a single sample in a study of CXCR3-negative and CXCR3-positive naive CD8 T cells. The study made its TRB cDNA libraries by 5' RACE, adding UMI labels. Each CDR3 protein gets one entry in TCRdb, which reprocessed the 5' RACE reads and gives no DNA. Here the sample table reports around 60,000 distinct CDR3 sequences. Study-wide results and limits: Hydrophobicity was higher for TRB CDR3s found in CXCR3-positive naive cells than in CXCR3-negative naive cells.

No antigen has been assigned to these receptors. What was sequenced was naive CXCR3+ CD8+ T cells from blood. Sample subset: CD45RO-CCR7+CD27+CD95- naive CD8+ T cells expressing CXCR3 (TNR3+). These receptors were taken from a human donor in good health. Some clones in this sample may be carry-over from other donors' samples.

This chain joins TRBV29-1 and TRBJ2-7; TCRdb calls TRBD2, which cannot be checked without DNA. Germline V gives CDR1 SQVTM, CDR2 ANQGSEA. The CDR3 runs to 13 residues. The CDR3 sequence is CSAATSGSYEQYF.

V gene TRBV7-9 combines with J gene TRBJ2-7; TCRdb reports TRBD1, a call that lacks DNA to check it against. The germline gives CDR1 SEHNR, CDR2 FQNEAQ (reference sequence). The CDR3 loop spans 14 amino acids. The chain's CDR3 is CASSFSVRQYEQYF.

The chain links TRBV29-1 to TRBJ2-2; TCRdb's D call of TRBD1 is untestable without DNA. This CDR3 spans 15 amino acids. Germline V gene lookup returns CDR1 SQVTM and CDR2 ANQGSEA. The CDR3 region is CSVENPDKNTGELFF.

The CDR3 loop is CASSLPGGGATYNEQFF. V and J are TRBV12-3 or TRBV12-4 and TRBJ2-1; TCRdb outputs TRBD1, but without DNA this stays unchecked. The CDR3 is made up of 17 amino acids.

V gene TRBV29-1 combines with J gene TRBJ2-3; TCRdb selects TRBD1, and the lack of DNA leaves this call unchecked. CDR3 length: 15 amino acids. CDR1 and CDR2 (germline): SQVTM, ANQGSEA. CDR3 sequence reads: CSVEDQDRSTDTQCF.

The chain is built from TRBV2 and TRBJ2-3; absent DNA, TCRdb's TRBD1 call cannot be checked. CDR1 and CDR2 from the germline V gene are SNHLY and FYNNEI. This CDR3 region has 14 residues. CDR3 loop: CASSWDRATDTQYF. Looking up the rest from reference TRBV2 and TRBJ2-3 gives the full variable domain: EPEVTQTPSHQVTQMGQEVILRCVPISNHLYFYWYRQILGQKVEFLVSFYNNEISEKSEIFDDQFSVERPDGSNFTLKIRSTKLEDSAMYFCASSWDRATDTQYFGPGTRLTVL.

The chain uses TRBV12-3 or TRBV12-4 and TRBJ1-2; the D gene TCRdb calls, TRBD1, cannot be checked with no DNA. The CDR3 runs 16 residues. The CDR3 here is CASITPSRVRSYGYTF.

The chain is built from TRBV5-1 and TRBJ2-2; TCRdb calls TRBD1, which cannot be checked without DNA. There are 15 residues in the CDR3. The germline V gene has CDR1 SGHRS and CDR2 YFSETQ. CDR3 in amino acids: CASIQDRGYTGELFF.

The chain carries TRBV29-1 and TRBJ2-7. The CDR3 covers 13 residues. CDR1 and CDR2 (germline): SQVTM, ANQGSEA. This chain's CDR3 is CSVVGGRTYEQYF.

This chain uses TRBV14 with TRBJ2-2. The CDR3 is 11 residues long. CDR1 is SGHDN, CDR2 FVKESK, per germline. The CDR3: CASSFYGELFF.

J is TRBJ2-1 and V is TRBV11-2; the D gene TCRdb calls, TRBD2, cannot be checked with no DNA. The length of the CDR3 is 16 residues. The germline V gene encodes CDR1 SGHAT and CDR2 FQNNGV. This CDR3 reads CASSELAGGSYNEQFF.

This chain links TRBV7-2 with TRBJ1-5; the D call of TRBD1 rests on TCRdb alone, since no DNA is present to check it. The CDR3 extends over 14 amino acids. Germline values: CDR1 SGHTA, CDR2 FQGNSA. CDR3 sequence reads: CASSWTGSKQPQHF.

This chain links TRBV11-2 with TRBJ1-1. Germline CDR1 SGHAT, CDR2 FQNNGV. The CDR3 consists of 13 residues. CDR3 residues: CASSLDGVTEAFF.

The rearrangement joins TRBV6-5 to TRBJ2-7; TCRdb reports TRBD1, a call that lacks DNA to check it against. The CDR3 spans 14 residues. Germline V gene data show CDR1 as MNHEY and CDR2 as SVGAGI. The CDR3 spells CASSYETGAYEQYF.

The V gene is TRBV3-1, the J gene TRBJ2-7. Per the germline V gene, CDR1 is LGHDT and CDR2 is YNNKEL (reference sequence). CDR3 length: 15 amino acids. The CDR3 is CASSQDIGQVYEQYF.